A selection of T cell receptor beta chains follows, all from one sample in a study of OX40 agonist ivuxolimab in advanced cancers. Some clones are missing from TCRdb's copy, which holds only in-frame ones; the method was immunoSEQ multiplex PCR. The repertoire holds about 73,000 clones, 92% seen once, with roughly a tenth in the top ten. The sequencing here drew on CD4+ or CD8+ T cells sorted from blood, taken in a trial of the OX40 agonist ivuxolimab. The receptors stem from an adult with an advanced solid tumor such as melanoma, head and neck, liver or kidney cancer. CDR3s leave out the opening cysteine and the closing phenylalanine or tryptophan. Each record gives: V gene, J gene, CDR3 protein.

>TRBV9|TRBJ2-7
ASSSQARVPSYEQY
>TRBV27|TRBJ1-2
ASSLSAGGVYGYT
>TRBV4-1|TRBJ1-5
ASSQDSGGQPQH
>TRBV6-5|TRBJ1-1
ASSYSRGLNTEAF
>TRBV6-5|TRBJ2-1
ASSYGRGNEQF
>TRBV7-6|TRBJ2-3
ASSPGTSGGSTDTQY
>TRBV5-1|TRBJ2-7
ASSFGAYEQY
>TRBV5-6|TRBJ1-6
ASSLAQGEGSPLH
>TRBV27|TRBJ2-1
ASSLGQGKAMNEQF
>TRBV6-1|TRBJ1-5
ASRPDWSNQPQH
>TRBV7-2|TRBJ2-7
ASSWDGYEQY
>TRBV27|TRBJ2-5
ASSPPWVTGVHETQY
>TRBV9|TRBJ2-6
ASTSFSGANVLT
>TRBV6-1|TRBJ2-7
ASSGSVGQVSYEQY
>TRBV9|TRBJ1-5
ASSVGPSNQPQH
>TRBV5-6|TRBJ1-1
ASSLVGVEAF
>TRBV10-3|TRBJ1-6
AISTGTENSPLH
>TRBV7-2|TRBJ2-5
ASSLWEGWGQETQY
>TRBV7-6|TRBJ1-4
ASSSRTATNEKLF
>TRBV9|TRBJ1-1
ASSLLGTTEAF
>TRBV19|TRBJ1-5
ASSPGTGFEAQPQH
>TRBV27|TRBJ1-2
ASSLVGGNYGYT
>TRBV7-9|TRBJ2-2
ASSGVAPNTGELF
>TRBV6-4|TRBJ2-1
ASSITSGGASTNEQF
>TRBV11-2|TRBJ2-5
ASSYHVGLSATQY
>TRBV2|TRBJ2-7
ASTPSGPYEQY